The clone carrying this T cell receptor (beta chain) has a count of ten or more. The target antigen is unknown. Genomic DNA extracted from bulk tumor tissue served as template. A total of roughly 600 ng was used per sample. From each primary tumor, several far-apart biopsies were obtained during surgery. Their non-small cell lung cancer was newly diagnosed and untreated, and the patients underwent curative surgery. Donors comprised surgical patients with newly diagnosed non-small cell lung cancer, operated on with curative intent. The CDR3 is 13 amino acids. The V end lost 5 bases, the J end lost 0 bases, and 7 bases lay between the germline ends. CDR1 is LNHDA and CDR2 is SQIVND in the germline V gene (reference sequence). Multiplex PCR relied on 32 V and 13 J primers to amplify TCR beta CDR3. MiXCR, run by TCRdb on the multiplex PCR reads, gives a single entry per CDR3 protein. The sample contains 20,000 to 25,000 distinct CDR3 sequences, around 28% of which appear only once.

This entry comes from a study of immune heterogeneity within non-small cell lung tumors. Study-level background: Of all tumors, several turned out to be squamous cell carcinomas, approximately eleven were non-squamous carcinomas and 1 was not otherwise specified.

Study-level points and caveats: Largely different high-frequency T-cell receptor beta clonotypes were found between individual patients. There were identical dominant CDR3 beta clonotypes recurring across tumor sites within a patient, together with site-unique high-frequency clones.

The sample comprised lung tumor tissue. This clonotype was obtained from a man between 40 and 49 years old with non-small cell lung cancer. The V and J genes are TRBV19 and TRBJ1-1, with unresolved D. CDR3 sequence (DNA): TGTGCCAGTAGTGACTCCATGAACACTGAAGCTTTCTTT. Its protein is CASSDSMNTEAFF.